The sequence of this T cell receptor (beta chain) was determined in a study of identical twins. Study-wide results and caveats: Memory repertoires showed no such pattern, whereas abundant cord blood beta clonotypes carried fewer insertions. Among out-of-frame alpha sequences shared by twins, low generation probability occurred in excess.

This CDR3 has 15 residues. V dropped 2 bases and J dropped 6; count of bases not matched to a gene: 6. Template switching added a universal primer binding site, and final cDNA carried unique molecular identifiers. TCRdb called the 5' RACE reads again in MiXCR, with one record for every CDR3 protein. The sample carries roughly 260,000 distinct CDR3 sequences, over 13% recorded once. Only healthy Caucasians were included as donors. A note on this clonotype: As yet, its antigen is unknown.

Sequencing was performed on memory (CD45RO+) T cells sorted from blood. V usage is TRBV12-3 or TRBV12-4 and J usage is TRBJ1-4, with 7 bases that match TRBD1. The sequence came from a woman in her late teens or twenties in good health. The CDR3 nucleotides read TGTGCCAGCAGTTTACCTCCCAGGGGGTATGAAAAACTGTTTTTT. The encoded protein is CASSLPPRGYEKLFF.